The entry below describes one T cell receptor (beta chain). A universal primer binding site was introduced by template switching. The final cDNA contained unique molecular identifiers. From the 5' RACE reads, TCRdb called clonotypes with MiXCR, one entry per CDR3 protein. The sample has 520,000 or so distinct CDR3 sequences; approximately 22% are singletons. These data come from a study of identical twins. J lost 6 bases, V lost 7 bases, and 21 bases had no gene match. The CDR3 is 18 residues long. CDR1 and CDR2 (germline): WSHSY, SAAADI. These data were likewise used in another study, on T cells expressing NK-cell markers. That work adds: There were seven HCMV-seropositive donors and one seronegative donor among the eight sequenced. Several of the donors carried dominant NKG2C+ clonotypes that took up about 1.0-7.0% of their CD8+ T cells. There were a handful of donors in whom these clonotypes also led the CD3+CD56-NKG2C+ fraction.

This clonotype was obtained from a woman under 30 in good health. The sample comprised CD4+ T cells sorted from blood. The chain carries TRBV10-2 and TRBJ2-1; 7 nucleotides agree with TRBD2. The DNA for the CDR3 is TGCGCCAGCACCAACCAGGGAGTTTGGACGGGGGGTTTCAATGAGCAGTTCTTC. Its translation is CASTNQGVWTGGFNEQFF.